These 19 T cell receptor beta chains originate from one sample sequenced in a study of Ad26.COV2.S vaccination and SARS-CoV-2 variants. The protocol was immunoSEQ multiplex PCR, while the TCRdb copy is restricted to in-frame clones and leaves out a portion. The sample gives 380,000 or so clones, less than 90% of which show up once; about 10% is in the top ten. The treatment here: some 19 received Ad26.COV2.S at low or high dose, single or two shots; several received placebo; per-sample allocation not given. Collection of samples fell on day 63 after the first vaccine or placebo injection. Sequencing used peripheral blood, obtained in a trial of Ad26.COV2.S vaccine versus placebo. These receptors were collected from a person aged 18-60 years who received the Ad26.COV2.S COVID-19 vaccine or a placebo.

V and J are TRBV7-9 and TRBJ1-1; no definite D call. Germline V gene sequence: CDR1 SEHNR, CDR2 FQNEAQ (reference sequence). V dropped 3 bases and J dropped 1 base, with 18 bases sitting between them. The CDR3 totals 17 residues. The CDR3 spells CASSFGRSAGWNTEAFF. The CDR3 nucleotides are TGTGCCAGCAGCTTCGGGCGATCCGCTGGGTGGAACACTGAAGCTTTCTTT.

The V gene is TRBV7-8, the J gene TRBJ2-1, with D hard to call. Trimming left V 5 bases short and J 4 bases short, with 9 bases between. CDR3 length: 13 residues. The germline CDR1 and CDR2 sequences are SGHVS and FQNEAQ. This chain's CDR3 is CASSPTSYNEQFF. The CDR3 DNA is TGTGCCAGCAGCCCAACAAGTTACAATGAGCAGTTCTTC.

The chain carries TRBV11-2 and TRBJ1-2; 7 bases match TRBD1. The J segment lost 8 bases and the V segment lost 0 bases, leaving 3 bases of the junction unmatched. This CDR3 spans 13 amino acids. The germline CDR1 and CDR2 sequences are SGHAT and FQNNGV. The CDR3 reads CASSLDRGRGYTF. CDR3 nucleotide sequence: TGTGCCAGCAGCTTAGACAGGGGGAGAGGCTACACCTTC.

This clone showed up just once. The chain has TRBV5-4 and TRBJ1-4, with TRBD1 identical over 7 bases. This CDR3 has 14 amino acids. CDR1 is SGHNT and CDR2 is YYREEE in the germline V gene (reference sequence). V lost 2 bases, J lost 7 bases, and 5 bases stayed unmatched. The CDR3 loop is CASSFRGRGEKLFF. CDR3 coding DNA: TGTGCCAGCAGCTTCAGGGGGAGGGGTGAAAAACTGTTTTTT.

This clone was seen a handful of times. This chain links TRBV5-6 with TRBJ1-5; no clear D. This CDR3 spans 16 amino acids. V was cut by 0 bases and J by 3 bases, with 13 bases left in between. Germline V gives CDR1 SGHDT, CDR2 YYEEEE. In nucleotides, the CDR3 is TGTGCCAGCAGCTTGGGGCTCGACGAGGCCAATCAGCCCCAGCATTTT. Translating gives CASSLGLDEANQPQHF.

The chain joins TRBV5-1 to TRBJ2-7; 11 bases fit TRBD2. Germline-derived CDR1 and CDR2 are SGHRS and YFSETQ. J lost 6 bases, V lost 4 bases, and 6 bases had no gene match. This CDR3 is 14 amino acids long. The CDR3 sequence is CASSIAGGPGEQYF. DNA of the CDR3: TGCGCCAGCAGCATAGCGGGGGGGCCCGGCGAGCAGTACTTC.

This clone has only one observation. The V gene is TRBV23-1, the J gene TRBJ1-5, with D unclear. TRBV23-1 counts as an open reading frame of uncertain function. The V gene lost 1 base and the J gene lost 0 bases, with 7 bases spanning the gap. The CDR3 length is 15 residues. The CDR3 reads CASSQLAGSNQPQHF. The CDR3 bases are TGCGCCAGCAGTCAATTGGCCGGTAGCAATCAGCCCCAGCATTTT.

V usage is TRBV11-1 and J usage is TRBJ1-6; 9 nucleotides match TRBD1. This CDR3 spans 15 amino acids. The germline gives CDR1 SGHAT, CDR2 FQDESV (reference sequence). V lost 5 bases and J lost 6; bases outside the gene matches: 5. CDR3 DNA: TGTGCCAGCAGCCTTAGGACAGGGGCTAATTCACCCCTCCACTTT. It encodes CASSLRTGANSPLHF.

The rearrangement joins TRBV12-3 or TRBV12-4 to TRBJ2-2; no definite D call. The CDR3 covers 11 residues. The germline V and J ends were trimmed by 5 bases and 9 bases, with 7 bases remaining between them. The CDR3 is CASSSIWELFF. The CDR3 DNA reads as TGTGCCAGCAGTAGCATTTGGGAGCTGTTTTTT.

Here the CDR3 DNA reads TGTGCCAGCAGCCAAGATTTAGCGGGGAGGAGCTCCTACGAGCAGTACTTC. Amino acids: CASSQDLAGRSSYEQYF. V usage is TRBV4-2 and J usage is TRBJ2-7, with 8 bases aligning to TRBD2. This CDR3 has 17 residues. V dropped 0 bases and J dropped 0; count of bases not matched to a gene: 7. In germline, CDR1 is LGHNA, CDR2 YNFKEQ.

The V and J genes are TRBV2 and TRBJ1-1; tentatively, D is TRBD1 (5 bases). Germline loops: CDR1 SNHLY, CDR2 FYNNEI. Trimming shortened V by 6 bases and J by 5 bases, and 13 bases separated the two germline ends. The CDR3 is 13 residues long. This CDR3 reads CASRGETVTEAFF. As DNA, the CDR3 is TGTGCCAGCAGGGGGGAAACAGTTACTGAAGCTTTCTTT.

The J gene is TRBJ1-3, the V gene TRBV30; weak D call: TRBD1 (5 bases). This CDR3 has 15 residues. Germline-derived CDR1 and CDR2 are GTSNPN and SVGIG (reference sequence). The germline V and J ends were trimmed by 3 bases and 9 bases, with 21 bases remaining between them. The CDR3 region has the DNA TGTGCCTGGAGGGCCTCCCCCTCGGGGGGTCTCACCATATATTTT. Translating gives CAWRASPSGGLTIYF.

V and J are TRBV1 and TRBJ2-4; the table gives TRBD1 as D, unverified against the DNA. TRBV1 is labeled a pseudogene. The CDR3 is 18 residues long. CDR3 protein: CTSSRHRTGTGCKNIQYF. CDR3 bases: TGCACCAGCAGCCGGCACCGAACCGGGACAGGGTGCAAAAACATTCAGTACTTC.

Turning to this clone: A clone one base away is much larger, so this may be a read error. The chain employs TRBV5-6 and TRBJ1-1; D call uncertain. Per germline, CDR1 SGHDT and CDR2 YYEEEE. This CDR3 region has 11 residues. The V end was cut by 1 base, the J end by 4 bases, with 2 bases between. The CDR3: CASSLSTEAFF. The DNA of the CDR3 is TGTGCCAGCAGCTTGAGCACTGAAGCTTTCTTT.

This chain links TRBV21-1 with TRBJ2-7. TRBV21-1 is a documented pseudogene. This CDR3 is 15 amino acids long. As DNA, the CDR3 is TGTGCCAGCAGCAAAGGACGGGACGGATCCTACGAGCAGTACTTC. The encoded protein is CASSKGRDGSYEQYF.

This rearrangement joins TRBV6-5 to TRBJ2-1; 8 bases are shared with TRBD2. Trimming took 11 bases from V and 1 from J; bases not matched to a gene: 7. This CDR3 contains 14 residues. Germline CDR1 and CDR2: MNHEY and SVGAGI. The CDR3 sequence: CASHRGGSYNEQFF. CDR3 nucleotides: TGTGCCTCCCACCGGGGGGGGTCCTACAATGAGCAGTTCTTC.

The rearrangement links TRBV5-1 to TRBJ2-7, with D possibly TRBD1 on 6 matching bases. There are 14 residues in the CDR3. CDR1 SGHRS and CDR2 YFSETQ come from the germline V gene. Trimming took 4 bases from V and 0 from J, leaving 11 bases between them. CDR3 sequence: CASSPGHLSYEQYF. CDR3 nucleotides: TGCGCCAGCAGCCCGGGACATCTCTCCTACGAGCAGTACTTC.

The V call is TRBV5-1, the J call TRBJ1-1; TRBD1 matches at 7 bases. Germline CDR1 reads SGHRS; CDR2 reads YFSETQ. After removal of 5 bases from V and 1 base from J, the junction contained 5 bases not matched to a gene. This CDR3 spans 14 amino acids. The CDR3 here is CASRKGAGNTEAFF. CDR3 DNA: TGCGCCAGCAGAAAGGGGGCGGGGAACACTGAAGCTTTCTTT.

The chain links TRBV3-1 (or the pseudogene TRBV3-2) to TRBJ2-1; 10 bases fit TRBD1. This CDR3 has 17 amino acids. Germline V lookup: CDR1 LGHDT, CDR2 YNNKEL (reference sequence). J was trimmed by 6 bases and V by 2 bases; bases with no gene match: 10. The CDR3: CASSQKRDRGQLNEQFF. CDR3 bases: TGTGCCAGCAGCCAAAAGAGAGACAGGGGGCAGCTCAATGAGCAGTTCTTC.